These 3 T cell receptor beta chains originate from one sample sequenced in a study of blood T cell repertoires in COVID-19. The assay was immunoSEQ multiplex PCR, and TCRdb's table has in-frame clones only and misses some. The table lists over 85,000 clones, about 87% of them singletons. Sequences were obtained from peripheral blood. The receptors derive from a man aged 35 to 55 with acute or convalescent COVID-19.

The V and J genes are TRBV11-3 and TRBJ2-7, with 15 bases matching TRBD2. The CDR3 spans 16 residues. The junction had 7 bases not matched to a gene; V was cut back by 5 bases and J by 5 bases. CDR1 and CDR2 (germline): SGHNT, YENEEA. CDR3 DNA: TGTGCCAGCAGCCCGGGGACTAGCGGGAGGATCCACGAGCAGTACTTC. This sequence encodes CASSPGTSGRIHEQYF. The whole variable domain, remainder taken from reference TRBV11-3 and TRBJ2-7, is EAGVVQSPRYKIIEKKQPVAFWCNPISGHNTLYWYLQNLGQGPELLIRYENEEAVDDSQLPKDRFSAERLKGVDSTLKIQPAELGDSAVYLCASSPGTSGRIHEQYFGPGTRLTVT.

The chain carries TRBV7-8 and TRBJ1-4, with 7 positions matching TRBD1. The length of the CDR3 is 15 residues. The germline V gene encodes CDR1 SGHVS and CDR2 FQNEAQ. V lost 3 bases, J lost 0 bases, and 1 base stayed unmatched. The CDR3 region has the DNA TGTGCCAGCAGCTTGGGGACAGCAACTAATGAAAAACTGTTTTTT. It specifies CASSLGTATNEKLFF.

This chain connects TRBV7-2 to TRBJ2-3; D is possibly TRBD1 (6 bases). The germline gives CDR1 SGHTA, CDR2 FQGNSA. This CDR3 is 15 amino acids long. V was shortened by 2 bases and J by 4 bases, with 13 bases between the two germline ends. The DNA of the CDR3 is TGTGCCAGCAGCTTACAGGGGTCCACCCCAGATACGCAGTATTTT. Amino acid sequence: CASSLQGSTPDTQYF.